There are many counts of the clone carrying this T cell receptor (beta chain). Its matching antigen is unknown. Time point in this sample: persistent/refractory GD, antithyroid drugs over 5 years with positive TRAb. The TCR library was made from RNA that had been extracted from PBMCs in TRIzol. The germline V gene encodes CDR1 MNHEY and CDR2 SMNVEV (reference sequence). The CDR3 length is 14 residues. Trimming took 7 bases from V and 5 from J; bases not matched to a gene: 9. The record originates from a study of regulatory T cells in long-lasting Graves disease. General study points: Those with persistent disease had in common more public clonotypes (around 2,700) than new patients (approximately 970).

The authors built TCR beta libraries using iRepertoire HTBI primers and Arm-PCR of CDR3 regions. TCRdb reprocessed the multiplex PCR reads via MiXCR and lists one record per CDR3 protein. The profile shows over 250,000 distinct CDR3 sequences, around 20% of them singletons. The chain links TRBV27 to TRBJ2-7; 9 bases map to TRBD1. Here the sequenced sample was peripheral blood mononuclear cells (PBMCs), taken when the disease was refractory, from a patient treated with antithyroid drugs. The sequence was collected from a female donor with Graves disease. The CDR3 loop is CASKSWDRDNEQYF. CDR3 in DNA: TGTGCCAGCAAGTCCTGGGACAGGGACAACGAGCAGTACTTC.